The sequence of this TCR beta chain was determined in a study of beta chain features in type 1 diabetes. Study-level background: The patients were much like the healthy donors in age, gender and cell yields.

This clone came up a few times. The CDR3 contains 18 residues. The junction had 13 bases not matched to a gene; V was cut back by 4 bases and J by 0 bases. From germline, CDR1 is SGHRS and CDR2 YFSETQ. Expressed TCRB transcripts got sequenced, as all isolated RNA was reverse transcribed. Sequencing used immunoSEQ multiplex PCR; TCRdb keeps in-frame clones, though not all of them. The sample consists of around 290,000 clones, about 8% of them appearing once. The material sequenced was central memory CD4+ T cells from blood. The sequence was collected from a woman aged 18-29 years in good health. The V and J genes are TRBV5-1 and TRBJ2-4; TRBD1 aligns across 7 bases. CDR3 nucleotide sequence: TGCGCCAGCAGCACATACACCCCGGGACAGACAGCCAAAAACATTCAGTACTTC. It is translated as CASSTYTPGQTAKNIQYF.